The clone carrying this TCR beta chain was picked up many times. Antigen specificity is unknown. Template-switch 5'RACE cDNA synthesis added a 10-nucleotide unique molecular identifier. MiXCR was run by TCRdb on the 5' RACE reads, yielding one entry per CDR3 protein. The sample consists of some 87,000 distinct CDR3 sequences, around 14% of them appearing once. V was pared by 11 bases and J by 7 bases, with 14 bases between. CDR3 size: 11 residues. Germline loops: CDR1 SGHTA, CDR2 FQGNSA. Time point of the sample: longitudinal time-point 2. The unsorted libraries had their origin in 2 million PBMCs stored at -80 C. The data were obtained in a study of neurological immune-mediated disorders. Study-wide results and limits: While HTLV-1-associated myelopathy showed the greatest TCR clonal expansion, multiple sclerosis showed the least, falling below healthy controls.

Sequencing input: PBMCs. The chain couples TRBV7-2 to TRBJ1-1; D ambiguous. The TCR sequence derives from a female donor with HTLV-1-associated myelopathy (HAM/TSP). DNA of the CDR3: TGTGCCCTCCCGGGCCCCAGTGAAGCTTTCTTT. This encodes CALPGPSEAFF.